The clone carrying this T cell receptor beta chain has a count of ten or more. The germline V gene has CDR1 MDHEN and CDR2 SYDVKM. Trimming took 5 bases from V and 4 from J, leaving 18 bases between them. The CDR3 runs to 16 residues. Indicated time point: persistent/refractory GD, antithyroid drugs over 5 years with positive TRAb. The TCR library used RNA extracted from PBMCs. The data were obtained in a study of regulatory T cells in long-lasting Graves disease. Through Arm-PCR of CDR3 regions and iRepertoire HTBI primers, TCR beta libraries were built. In the source study's methods: Spanning all samples, the identified segments comprised roughly 66 TRBV and 14 to 15 TRBJ. Via MiXCR, TCRdb re-called the multiplex PCR reads, giving one row per CDR3 protein. TCRdb's processing, not the authors', yielded these V and J calls. This sample has about 470,000 distinct CDR3 sequences, with 20% to 25% found just once.

This receptor was identified in a female donor with Graves disease. The chain uses TRBV28 and TRBJ1-3, with D possibly TRBD1 on 5 matching bases. Specimen: peripheral blood mononuclear cells (PBMCs), collected when the disease was refractory, from a patient treated with antithyroid drugs. In nucleotides, the CDR3 is TGTGCCAGCAGTCTTCCCCGAGGGGCAGGAGGAAACACCATATATTTT. Translated, it gives CASSLPRGAGGNTIYF.